Following are 20 T cell receptor beta chains from one sample sequenced in a study of PD-1 blockade in classical Hodgkin lymphoma. Each patient's relapse followed autologous stem cell transplantation, and brentuximab vedotin exposure varied. Method: immunoSEQ multiplex PCR; TCRdb's copy keeps in-frame clones and lacks some. Of 90,000 to 130,000 clones in the sample, about 89% were seen once. Source: peripheral blood mononuclear cells (PBMCs), taken before the second cycle of nivolumab. Every receptor here comes from a human donor with classical Hodgkin lymphoma.

The chain employs TRBV4-1 and TRBJ2-1; D may be TRBD2 (5 bases). V shed 1 base and J shed 14 bases, with 12 bases lying between them. Germline CDR1 and CDR2: MGHRA and YSYEKL. CDR3 length equals 12 residues. The CDR3 is CASSQGPGIEFF. The CDR3 DNA reads as TGCGCCAGCAGCCAAGGTCCGGGAATCGAGTTCTTC.

The rearrangement joins TRBV29-1 to TRBJ2-2, with D perhaps given as TRBD1 or TRBD2 (7 bases each). Looked up from germline, CDR1 is SQVTM and CDR2 is ANQGSEA. CDR3 length: 18 amino acids. The germline V and J ends were trimmed by 5 bases and 5 bases, with 27 bases remaining between them. In DNA, the CDR3 is TGCAGCGTTTTAACTTTGGACGGGACAGCGGGGCGGACCGGGGAGCTGTTTTTT. As protein: CSVLTLDGTAGRTGELFF.

The genes are TRBV4-3 and TRBJ2-1, with 9 bases aligning to TRBD2. From germline, CDR1 is LGHNA and CDR2 YSLEER. The CDR3 runs 17 residues. V shed 5 bases and J 3 bases; nucleotides not matched to a gene: 11. CDR3 region: CASSSRASGAGYNEQFF. The CDR3 nucleotides read TGCGCCAGCAGCTCCCGGGCTAGCGGGGCAGGCTACAATGAGCAGTTCTTC.

The rearrangement joins TRBV29-1 to TRBJ1-2; D perhaps matches TRBD1 (6 bases). Germline V gene data show CDR1 as SQVTM and CDR2 as ANQGSEA. Between the trimmed V and J ends, which lost 6 bases and 7 bases, there was a span of 12 bases. The CDR3 extends over 11 amino acids. The CDR3 DNA follows: TGCAGCGTGAGAGGGGGGCTTGGCTACACCTTC. Its translation is CSVRGGLGYTF.

In this sample, this clone turned up a few times. V and J are TRBV19 and TRBJ1-2; D is unclear. Germline loops: CDR1 LNHDA, CDR2 SQIVND (reference sequence). The V and J ends lost 9 bases and 4 bases respectively, with 9 bases between them. The CDR3 loop spans 11 amino acids. The CDR3 here is CASGNSYGYTF. The CDR3, as DNA: TGTGCCAGCGGGAACTCCTATGGCTACACCTTC.

The CDR3 nucleotides are TGTGCCAGCTCGACTAGCGGGGTGGAGACAGATACGCAGTATTTT. Translated: CASSTSGVETDTQYF. The genes are TRBV2 and TRBJ2-3, with TRBD2 matching over 11 bases. V lost 8 bases, J lost 3 bases, and 7 bases stayed unmatched. Germline lookup yields CDR1 SNHLY and CDR2 FYNNEI. This CDR3 spans 15 amino acids.

The chain combines TRBV29-1 with TRBJ2-6; D is unclear. The length of the CDR3 is 16 residues. Germline-derived CDR1 and CDR2 are SQVTM and ANQGSEA. Trimming took off 5 bases at V and 5 bases at J, with 19 bases between the two ends. CDR3 DNA: TGCAGCGTTCTAGACTTACTACAAAGTCGGGCCAACGTCCTGACTTTC. It is translated as CSVLDLLQSRANVLTF.

The chain is built from TRBV7-2 and TRBJ2-7, with TRBD2 as a possible D gene (5 bases). The germline V gene encodes CDR1 SGHTA and CDR2 FQGNSA. Trimming shortened V by 1 base and J by 12 bases, and 10 bases separated the two germline ends. The CDR3 is 11 residues long. DNA of the CDR3: TGTGCCAGCAGCTTAGGCGGGTTTTGGTACTTC. This encodes CASSLGGFWYF.

V is TRBV4-2 and J is TRBJ2-2; D may be TRBD1 or TRBD2 (5 bases each). The CDR3 has 18 residues. Germline V gene data show CDR1 as LGHNA and CDR2 as YNFKEQ. V lost 6 bases and J lost 2, with 22 bases in between. Written as DNA, the CDR3 is TGTGCCAGCAGACGACCAGCCACCGGGACGGCAAACACCGGGGAGCTGTTTTTT. It yields the protein CASRRPATGTANTGELFF.

In its sample, this clone was seen once. The chain couples TRBV19 to TRBJ1-2; 8 positions match TRBD1. V shed 6 bases and J 8 bases; nucleotides not matched to a gene: 5. CDR1 and CDR2 (germline): LNHDA, SQIVND (reference sequence). The CDR3 is 12 amino acids. CDR3 sequence (DNA): TGTGCCAGTAGGACAGGGGCGCAGGGCTACACCTTC. The encoded protein is CASRTGAQGYTF.

The rearrangement uses TRBV11-2 and TRBJ1-3, with no clear D. Trimming stripped 0 bases from V and 0 bases from J, with 6 bases between. This CDR3 has 15 residues. Germline values: CDR1 SGHAT, CDR2 FQNNGV. The CDR3 loop reads CASSLDRTSGNTIYF. The CDR3 nucleotides are TGTGCCAGCAGCTTAGATAGGACCTCTGGAAACACCATATATTTT.

The rearrangement links TRBV11-2 to TRBJ2-7; D unresolved. The CDR3 spans 12 residues. The V and J ends lost 3 bases and 6 bases respectively, with 9 bases between them. Germline-derived CDR1 and CDR2 are SGHAT and FQNNGV. The CDR3 sequence: CASSFSASEQYF. The CDR3 bases are TGTGCCAGCAGCTTCTCGGCGAGCGAGCAGTACTTC. The whole variable domain, filled in from reference TRBV11-2 and TRBJ2-7, reads EAGVAQSPRYKIIEKRQSVAFWCNPISGHATLYWYQQILGQGPKLLIQFQNNGVVDDSQLPKDRFSAERLKGVDSTLKIQPAKLEDSAVYLCASSFSASEQYFGPGTRLTVT.

Remarks on this clone: The conserved closing phenylalanine or tryptophan is absent in this CDR3, likely reflecting a read error. This chain uses TRBV30 with TRBJ2-7; 7 nucleotides agree with TRBD2. V lost 2 bases and J lost 2; bases outside the gene matches: 3. This CDR3 spans 13 amino acids. Germline CDR1 GTSNPN, CDR2 SVGIG (reference sequence). This chain's CDR3 is CAWSITSAYEQYL. CDR3 sequence (DNA): TGTGCCTGGAGTATAACTAGCGCCTACGAGCAGTACCTC.

This clone appeared a single time. This chain joins TRBV27 and TRBJ1-4; 9 bases line up with TRBD1. The V gene end was trimmed by 5 bases and the J gene end by 5 bases; junction bases not matched to a gene: 3. The CDR3 has 14 residues. The germline V gene has CDR1 MNHEY and CDR2 SMNVEV (reference sequence). The CDR3: CASSEGQGNEKLFF. DNA of the CDR3: TGTGCCAGCAGTGAAGGACAGGGGAATGAAAAACTGTTTTTT.

This chain links TRBV27 with TRBJ2-7, with a tentative D call TRBD2 (5 bases). The CDR3 has 13 residues. Germline CDR1 reads MNHEY; CDR2 reads SMNVEV (reference sequence). Trimming pared 3 bases from V and 2 bases from J, leaving 8 bases between. As DNA, the CDR3 is TGTGCCAGCAGTTTGGCTAGCCCCTACGAGCAGTACTTC. It yields the protein CASSLASPYEQYF.

The chain couples TRBV7-2 to TRBJ2-1, with TRBD2 identical over 11 bases. Germline CDR1 reads SGHTA; CDR2 reads FQGNSA. Unmatched junction bases numbered 12, after V lost 6 bases and J lost 8 bases. The CDR3 is 16 amino acids. As DNA, the CDR3 is TGTGCCAGCAGACCAATTAGCGGGAGGGCCGTGGATGAGCAGTTCTTC. Translation: CASRPISGRAVDEQFF.

The CDR3 region has the DNA TGTGCCAGCGGGAAGGGATTTAGCACCGGGGAGCTGTTTTTT. This translates into CASGKGFSTGELFF. The chain uses TRBV28 and TRBJ2-2, with unresolved D. Per the germline V gene, CDR1 is MDHEN and CDR2 is SYDVKM. The CDR3 covers 14 residues. V lost 8 bases and J 4 bases, leaving 14 bases between the germline ends. Variable domain in full (rest from reference TRBV28 and TRBJ2-2): DVKVTQSSRYLVKRTGEKVFLECVQDMDHENMFWYRQDPGLGLRLIYFSYDVKMKEKGDIPEGYSVSREKKERFSLILESASTNQTSMYLCASGKGFSTGELFFGEGSRLTVL.

The chain has TRBV5-4 and TRBJ2-5, with D tentatively TRBD2 (6 bases). The CDR3 runs 15 residues. V was cut by 3 bases and J by 5 bases, with 17 bases left in between. The germline V gene encodes CDR1 SGHNT and CDR2 YYREEE (reference sequence). The CDR3 region is CASSSTGTRGETQYF. CDR3 sequence (DNA): TGTGCCAGCAGCTCGACCGGGACTCGTGGGGAGACCCAGTACTTC. Full variable domain (outside the CDR3, taken from reference TRBV5-4 and TRBJ2-5): ETGVTQSPTHLIKTRGQQVTLRCSSQSGHNTVSWYQQALGQGPQFIFQYYREEENGRGNFPPRFSGLQFPNYSSELNVNALELDDSALYLCASSSTGTRGETQYFGPGTRLLVL.

This clone was picked up a small number of times. The chain is built from TRBV4-1 and TRBJ2-1, with D unclear. Germline lookup yields CDR1 MGHRA and CDR2 YSYEKL. The CDR3 is 13 amino acids. Trimming removed 3 bases from V and 2 bases from J, with 5 bases in between. CDR3 DNA sequence: TGCGCCAGCAGCCACTTTACCTACAATGAGCAGTTCTTC. It encodes CASSHFTYNEQFF.

The chain uses TRBV6-1 and TRBJ2-7; a possible D gene is TRBD1 (6 bases). This CDR3 has 18 amino acids. Deletions cut 3 bases from V and 9 bases from J, with 30 bases between. CDR1 and CDR2 from the germline V gene are MNHNS and SASEGT. The CDR3: CASSDRPSWAGAPRGQYF. DNA of the CDR3: TGTGCCAGCAGTGACCGCCCCTCCTGGGCAGGGGCACCCAGGGGGCAGTACTTC.